This T cell receptor beta chain appears in the sequencing data of a study of T cells after yellow fever vaccination (dated by TCRdb to between 2018 and 2021). Background for the entire study: The SMART-Seq v4 Ultra Low Input RNA kit was used to prepare libraries from fractions with low cell numbers. To follow T-cell clones before and after both primary and booster YFV17D yellow fever vaccination, bulk TCR alpha and beta repertoires underwent longitudinal sequencing. Two healthy male donors made up the cohort, one aged 18 to 29 years and the other aged 30 to 40 years. Blood samples were taken at several timepoints before and after primary and secondary immunization, and bulk PBMC replicates and cell subsets were isolated.

The treatment or condition label of this sample denotes: live attenuated yellow fever vaccine strain. A standard Ficoll-Paque protocol was used to isolate PBMCs from peripheral blood. CD4 and CD8 T-cell fractions were isolated with Dynabeads CD4 and CD8 positive selection kits. RNA was extracted with TriZol from bulk PBMCs, CD4 and CD8 fractions, and dextramer-positive and dextramer-negative fractions. The CDR3 covers 16 residues, taking in both the cysteine and the phenylalanine. Only CDR3 DNA is held: 48 bases, read in frame from base 1. The trim is 3 bases for V and 2 bases for J, with a gap of 17 bases between the germline ends. The germline V gene (reference sequence) provides CDR1 MNHEY and CDR2 SMNVEV. Points on this clonotype: The antigen it recognizes is unknown. There are no base qualities to consult, and no much larger clone falls within one base.

Beyond this particular receptor, the publication reports: Computational filtering was required because FACS-sorted repertoires could contain abundant contaminating clonotypes from the bulk population. A small fraction of clonotypes showed up in both the CD4 and CD8 compartments, probably as a result of convergent recombination. After the booster, most of the clones that had expanded following primary vaccination were detected again (approximately 95% of CD4 and around 88% of CD8), which suggests that memory was broadly maintained. Compared with the primary T-cell response, the secondary T-cell response was weaker but faster, peaking on day 5 rather than day 15. The study included only a couple of donors, which limits how far the findings can be generalized.

The instrument was an Illumina NovaSeq 6000. Synthesis of TCR cDNA relied on 5'RACE template switching, a step that introduced a universal primer site along with unique molecular identifiers. Priming for cDNA synthesis came from both the TCR alpha and TCR beta constant segments. Libraries were amplified in two PCR steps, with sample barcodes and sequencing adapters added in the second step. Sequencing of the libraries was done on either Illumina HiSeq 2500 (2x100 bp) or NovaSeq (2x150 bp). Processing in the source paper ran as follows. Reads were demultiplexed and collapsed into UMI consensus sequences with MIGEC, and V(D)J alignment was performed with MiXCR. Clonotypes responding to the vaccine were identified with edgeR on replicate PBMC samples, with the criteria of FDR below 0.01 and a log2 fold change above 5 up to day 15. CD4 or CD8 identity was assigned to each bulk clonotype according to whether the clonotype was present at higher abundance in the sequenced CD4 repertoire or the sequenced CD8 repertoire. TCRdb reprocessing: public reads trimmed at Q25 with fastp, clones called with MiXCR, in-frame beta chains kept. CDR3 protein sequences are deduplicated, and each keeps its most common genes and DNA. The V and J calls were determined by TCRdb, not by the authors. A total of more than 80,000 distinct CDR3 sequences appear in this sample, about 6% of them only once. Roughly 39% of the sample rests with the top ten.

The sample here was CD8+ T cells sorted from PBMCs, taken 10 days after the yellow fever booster vaccination. The chain joins TRBV27 to TRBJ2-7, with a weak D call of TRBD1 (5 bases match). This clonotype was obtained from a young man who received the YFV17D yellow fever vaccine. The CDR3 here reads CASSFLSGPSPYEQYF. The sequence in DNA is TGTGCCAGCAGTTTCTTGTCAGGGCCCTCGCCCTACGAGCAGTACTTC.